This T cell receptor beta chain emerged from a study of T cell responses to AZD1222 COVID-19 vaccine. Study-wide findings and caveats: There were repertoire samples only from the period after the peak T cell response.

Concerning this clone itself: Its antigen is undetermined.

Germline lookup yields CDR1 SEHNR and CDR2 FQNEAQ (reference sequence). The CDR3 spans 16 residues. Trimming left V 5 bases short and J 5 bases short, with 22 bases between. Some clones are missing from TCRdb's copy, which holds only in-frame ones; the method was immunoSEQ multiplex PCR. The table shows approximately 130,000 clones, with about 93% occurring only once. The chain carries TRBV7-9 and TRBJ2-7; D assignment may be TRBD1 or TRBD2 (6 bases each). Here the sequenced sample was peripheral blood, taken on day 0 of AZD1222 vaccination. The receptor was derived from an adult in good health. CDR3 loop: CASSITGGVLGDEQYF. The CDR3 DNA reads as TGTGCCAGCAGCATTACCGGGGGCGTCCTAGGGGACGAGCAGTACTTC.